This is a list of T cell receptor beta chains from one sample in a study of shared clonotypes between healthy human individuals. The assay was immunoSEQ multiplex PCR, and TCRdb's table has in-frame clones only and misses some. The data contain 650,000 to 800,000 clones, about 91% of them singletons. Sequencing was performed on naive CD8+ T cells sorted from blood. These receptor sequences come from a man younger than 45 in good health. The conserved cysteine and the conserved F or W are not part of the CDR3 here. Fields, in order: clone size, J gene, V gene, CDR3 protein. Size is stated for part of the rows, as once, few or many counts, or as a class when the clone is expanded.

abundance: -; j_gene: TRBJ1-2; v_gene: TRBV27; CDR3aa: ASSSSGQAAYGYT
abundance: -; j_gene: TRBJ2-1; v_gene: TRBV19; CDR3aa: ASSMGGGWTYNEQF
abundance: -; j_gene: TRBJ1-2; v_gene: TRBV19; CDR3aa: ASSVGTAYGYT
abundance: -; j_gene: TRBJ2-3; v_gene: TRBV5-1; CDR3aa: ASSLSSSTDTQY
abundance: -; j_gene: TRBJ2-3; v_gene: TRBV15; CDR3aa: ATSRFGGTPGPDTQY
abundance: -; j_gene: TRBJ2-5; v_gene: TRBV6-1; CDR3aa: ASTNGPGYVDQY
abundance: -; j_gene: TRBJ2-5; v_gene: TRBV28; CDR3aa: ASSWGLAGGAETQY
abundance: -; j_gene: TRBJ2-5; v_gene: TRBV14; CDR3aa: ASSRVPGETQY
abundance: once; j_gene: TRBJ1-1; v_gene: TRBV7-2; CDR3aa: ASSLAFGQGSTEAF
abundance: -; j_gene: TRBJ2-3; v_gene: TRBV4-3; CDR3aa: ASSPGTSASTDTQY
abundance: few; j_gene: TRBJ1-2; v_gene: TRBV2; CDR3aa: ASSTGLIFGYT
abundance: few; j_gene: TRBJ1-5; v_gene: TRBV5-5; CDR3aa: ASSLQGPTLNQPQH
abundance: -; j_gene: TRBJ2-7; v_gene: TRBV10-3; CDR3aa: AISESGGIREQY
abundance: once; j_gene: TRBJ1-1; v_gene: TRBV7-2; CDR3aa: ASSLESGGAF
abundance: -; j_gene: TRBJ2-1; v_gene: TRBV27; CDR3aa: ASSLLGTSGVNEQF
abundance: -; j_gene: TRBJ1-2; v_gene: TRBV10-3; CDR3aa: AIPGQLSGYT
abundance: -; j_gene: TRBJ2-5; v_gene: TRBV27; CDR3aa: ASRYSGSVETQY
abundance: -; j_gene: TRBJ2-7; v_gene: TRBV18; CDR3aa: ASSPRGYEQY
abundance: -; j_gene: TRBJ1-1; v_gene: TRBV9; CDR3aa: ASSVGSGNTEAF
abundance: -; j_gene: TRBJ2-6; v_gene: TRBV7-3; CDR3aa: ASSFTGGTSSGANVLT
abundance: few; j_gene: TRBJ1-5; v_gene: TRBV5-1; CDR3aa: ASSLRQGSQPQH
abundance: -; j_gene: TRBJ2-6; v_gene: TRBV7-9; CDR3aa: ASRIPLSGANVLT
abundance: -; j_gene: TRBJ1-4; v_gene: TRBV11-2; CDR3aa: ASSLEGWRRDEKLF
abundance: -; j_gene: TRBJ2-7; v_gene: TRBV18; CDR3aa: ASSQGQWSSYEQY
abundance: -; j_gene: TRBJ1-1; v_gene: TRBV5-1; CDR3aa: ASSLGPGSTEAF
abundance: -; j_gene: TRBJ2-1; v_gene: TRBV29-1; CDR3aa: SVELRLDEQF
abundance: -; j_gene: TRBJ2-7; v_gene: TRBV28; CDR3aa: ASSTTGHTKQY
abundance: -; j_gene: TRBJ2-5; v_gene: TRBV4-2; CDR3aa: ASSQDEGAGGGETQY
abundance: -; j_gene: TRBJ1-2; v_gene: TRBV27; CDR3aa: ASSFTDGRFFNYGYT
abundance: -; j_gene: TRBJ2-3; v_gene: TRBV9; CDR3aa: ASSEPSTTDTQY
abundance: -; j_gene: TRBJ2-2; v_gene: TRBV12-5; CDR3aa: ASGYRTDANTGELF
abundance: -; j_gene: TRBJ2-5; v_gene: TRBV9; CDR3aa: ASSGHPSGQETQY
abundance: -; j_gene: TRBJ2-3; v_gene: TRBV4-3; CDR3aa: ASSQDNSDTQY
abundance: -; j_gene: TRBJ1-2; v_gene: TRBV2; CDR3aa: ASKNNYGYT
abundance: -; j_gene: TRBJ2-1; v_gene: TRBV7-9; CDR3aa: ASSLESSGWGFSYNEQF
abundance: -; j_gene: TRBJ2-7; v_gene: TRBV4-3; CDR3aa: ASSPGTSGLYEQY
abundance: -; j_gene: TRBJ2-5; v_gene: TRBV6-5; CDR3aa: ASSYDSQETQY
abundance: -; j_gene: TRBJ2-7; v_gene: TRBV29-1; CDR3aa: SVDEGTGDNYEQY
abundance: -; j_gene: TRBJ2-2; v_gene: TRBV11-3; CDR3aa: ASSDGVPGELF
abundance: -; j_gene: TRBJ2-1; v_gene: TRBV29-1; CDR3aa: SVVVGGNEQF
abundance: -; j_gene: TRBJ2-3; v_gene: TRBV27; CDR3aa: ASSLYQGDATDTQY
abundance: -; j_gene: TRBJ2-4; v_gene: TRBV30; CDR3aa: AWSLLEDNIQY
abundance: -; j_gene: TRBJ2-7; v_gene: TRBV5-1; CDR3aa: ASSPRLAIERFSLYEQY
abundance: -; j_gene: TRBJ1-4; v_gene: TRBV28; CDR3aa: ASSLRDGNEKLF
abundance: once; j_gene: TRBJ2-5; v_gene: TRBV11-3; CDR3aa: ASSARDSQTQY
abundance: -; j_gene: TRBJ2-1; v_gene: TRBV11-2; CDR3aa: ASSSSGSLYNEQF
abundance: -; j_gene: TRBJ1-3; v_gene: TRBV10-3; CDR3aa: AISEQAGNTIY
abundance: -; j_gene: TRBJ1-1; v_gene: TRBV13; CDR3aa: ASSLLGDGAF
abundance: -; j_gene: TRBJ2-1; v_gene: TRBV27; CDR3aa: ASTKGRESSYNEQF
abundance: -; j_gene: TRBJ2-1; v_gene: TRBV4-2; CDR3aa: ASSQDPTSMMPNEQF